This T cell receptor (beta chain) was identified in a study of shared clonotypes between healthy human individuals. Findings and limits, study-wide: A reduction in generation probabilities was seen for non-shared clonotypes relative to those shared by all four donors.

Germline V lookup: CDR1 SNHLY, CDR2 FYNNEI. With 5 bases clipped from V and 2 bases from J, the junction kept 4 bases outside the gene matches. The CDR3 has 15 residues. A remark on this clone: Its antigen remains unidentified.

Study donors comprised healthy, HIV-negative adults devoid of recent acute infection or vaccination. Negatively enriched CD4+ T cells were divided by CD45RA into naive and memory. The assay was immunoSEQ multiplex PCR, and TCRdb's table has in-frame clones only and misses some. Among roughly 2,300,000 clones listed, approximately 90% were seen once. The receptor comes from a man between 18 and 35 years old in good health. Some clones in this sample may be carry-over from other donors' samples. The V call is TRBV2, the J call TRBJ2-2, with 8 bases matching TRBD1. The material sequenced was naive CD4+ T cells from PBMCs. Indicated subset: CD45RA+ positively selected. The CDR3 spells CASSNDRGNTGELFF. The CDR3 nucleotides read TGTGCCAGCAGTAACGACAGGGGAAACACCGGGGAGCTGTTTTTT.